The 20 T cell receptor beta chains reported below all come from one sample, sequenced in a study of early stage breast cancer tumors (dated by TCRdb to about 2017). Libraries were made using the immunoSEQ multiplex PCR assay. TCRdb's version of the immuneACCESS table is confined to in-frame rearrangements and falls short of the full clone set. An unresolved V gene accounts for under half of the shortfall where checked; the remainder is of unknown origin. This sample gives 40,000 to 60,000 clones in total; roughly 78% of them show up just once. 3% to 4% of the sample rests with the top ten. Source material: blood. The receptors come from a person aged 35-50 years with breast cancer.

This chain connects TRBV11-2 to TRBJ2-5; 7 bases align to TRBD2. The trim removed 0 bases at V and 4 bases at J, leaving 5 bases unmatched. This CDR3 contains 15 residues. Germline assignment: CDR1 SGHAT and CDR2 FQNNGV. The CDR3 reads CASSLDRAGAETQYF. In DNA, the CDR3 is TGTGCCAGCAGCTTAGATCGGGCGGGAGCAGAGACCCAGTACTTC.

V gene TRBV30 combines with J gene TRBJ2-3; 7 nucleotides agree with TRBD1. Losses at the gene ends were 7 bases for V and 4 bases for J; bases not matched to a gene: 2. The CDR3 extends over 11 amino acids. Germline CDR1 reads GTSNPN; CDR2 reads SVGIG (reference sequence). The CDR3 here is CAFTGADTQYF. DNA for the CDR3: TGTGCCTTTACAGGGGCAGATACGCAGTATTTT.

The rearrangement links TRBV6-5 to TRBJ2-7; either TRBD1 or TRBD2 may fit D (5 bases each). Germline V lookup: CDR1 MNHEY, CDR2 SVGAGI. Trimming stripped 6 bases from V and 2 bases from J, with 14 bases between. The length of the CDR3 is 14 residues. CDR3 residues: CASSSGTPTYEQYF. As DNA, the CDR3 is TGTGCCAGCAGCTCCGGGACCCCGACCTACGAGCAGTACTTC.

This chain joins TRBV14 and TRBJ2-5; no reliable D call. The CDR3 length is 13 residues. The V and J ends lost 4 bases and 5 bases respectively, with 11 bases between them. Germline V lookup: CDR1 SGHDN, CDR2 FVKESK. The CDR3 spells CASSPDQRETQYF. The CDR3, as DNA: TGTGCCAGCAGCCCGGACCAACGCGAGACCCAGTACTTC.

This clone was recorded only once. The gene calls are TRBV7-2 and TRBJ2-3; D uncertain. V lost 2 bases and J lost 4, with 4 bases in between. Germline V gene sequence: CDR1 SGHTA, CDR2 FQGNSA. The CDR3 is 12 amino acids. CDR3: CASSLYADTQYF. CDR3 sequence (DNA): TGTGCCAGCAGCTTATACGCAGATACGCAGTATTTT.

This chain joins TRBV5-6 and TRBJ1-3, with a weak D call TRBD1 (5 bases). Germline loops: CDR1 SGHDT, CDR2 YYEEEE. This CDR3 spans 15 amino acids. The V and J ends lost 4 bases and 1 base respectively, with 12 bases between them. CDR3 residues: CASSRDSRSGNTIYF. The CDR3 coding sequence is TGTGCCAGCAGCCGGGACTCCAGGTCTGGAAACACCATATATTTT.

The chain links TRBV5-4 to TRBJ1-6; D may be TRBD1 (6 bases). CDR3 length equals 15 residues. Germline V lookup: CDR1 SGHNT, CDR2 YYREEE (reference sequence). Trimming pared 0 bases from V and 13 bases from J, leaving 17 bases between. The chain's CDR3 is CASSLGQARQGPLHF. CDR3 coding DNA: TGTGCCAGCAGCTTGGGACAGGCCCGTCAGGGTCCCCTCCACTTT.

The chain links TRBV6-1 to TRBJ2-7, with 8 bases matching TRBD1. CDR1 is MNHNS and CDR2 is SASEGT in the germline V gene. The CDR3 spans 15 residues. Trimming cost V 7 bases and J 0 bases; bases outside gene matches: 8. The DNA for the CDR3 is TGTGCCAGCACCTGGACAGGGTCGAGCTCCTACGAGCAGTACTTC. Translating gives CASTWTGSSSYEQYF.

This clone was observed a single time. Written as DNA, the CDR3 is TGTGCCTGGAGTGTGCAGTGGGGGTATGAGCAGTTCTTC. Translated, it gives CAWSVQWGYEQFF. The J gene is TRBJ2-1, the V gene TRBV30; D may match TRBD1 or TRBD2 (5 bases each). The V gene lost 0 bases and the J gene lost 8 bases, with 11 bases spanning the gap. The length of the CDR3 is 13 residues. From germline, CDR1 is GTSNPN and CDR2 SVGIG (reference sequence).

The chain recombines TRBV5-1 with TRBJ2-5; 8 bases fit TRBD1. J lost 4 bases, V lost 1 base, and 6 bases had no gene match. The CDR3 is made up of 15 amino acids. Germline V CDR1 and CDR2: SGHRS, YFSETQ. This CDR3 reads CASSLTQGARETQYF. CDR3 in DNA: TGCGCCAGCAGCTTGACGCAGGGGGCGAGAGAGACCCAGTACTTC.

V usage is TRBV29-1 and J usage is TRBJ1-2; 7 nucleotides match TRBD1. With 2 bases clipped from V and 5 bases from J, the junction kept 2 bases outside the gene matches. Germline V gene lookup returns CDR1 SQVTM and CDR2 ANQGSEA. This CDR3 has 12 residues. DNA for the CDR3: TGCAGCGTTGAATCAGGGGGGTATGGCTACACCTTC. This gives the protein CSVESGGYGYTF. The full variable domain, completed using reference TRBV29-1 and TRBJ1-2, is SAVISQKPSRDICQRGTSLTIQCQVDSQVTMMFWYRQQPGQSLTLIATANQGSEATYESGFVIDKFPISRPNLTFSTLTVSNMSPEDSSIYLCSVESGGYGYTFGSGTRLTVV.

This clone has just one count. The chain combines TRBV15 with TRBJ2-2, with 11 bases matching TRBD2. CDR3 length: 18 amino acids. V dropped 0 bases and J dropped 2; count of bases not matched to a gene: 5. The germline CDR1 and CDR2 sequences are LNHNV and YYDKDF (reference sequence). CDR3 protein: CATSRDRTSGFNTGELFF. CDR3 nucleotide sequence: TGTGCCACCAGCAGAGATCGGACTAGCGGGTTCAACACCGGGGAGCTGTTTTTT.

This clone was detected only a few times. The rearrangement joins TRBV27 to TRBJ2-1; D not resolved. The length of the CDR3 is 11 residues. Germline-derived CDR1 and CDR2 are MNHEY and SMNVEV (reference sequence). V shed 4 bases and J shed 6 bases, with 4 bases lying between them. Here the CDR3 DNA reads TGTGCCAGCAGTTCACGCAATGAGCAGTTCTTC. Its protein is CASSSRNEQFF.

This chain connects TRBV7-9 to TRBJ2-4; 11 nucleotides line up with TRBD2. V shed 4 bases and J 0 bases; nucleotides not matched to a gene: 2. The CDR3 spans 16 residues. Germline V CDR1 and CDR2: SEHNR, FQNEAQ (reference sequence). The chain's CDR3 is CASSSGLAVAKNIQYF. The CDR3 DNA follows: TGTGCCAGCAGCTCGGGACTAGCGGTAGCCAAAAACATTCAGTACTTC.

The rearrangement uses TRBV11-2 and TRBJ2-1; 9 nucleotides line up with TRBD2. The germline V gene has CDR1 SGHAT and CDR2 FQNNGV. J gave up 1 base and V 3 bases, and 1 base lay outside the gene matches. CDR3 size: 15 residues. CDR3 loop: CASSFSGSSYNEQFF. DNA of the CDR3: TGTGCCAGCAGCTTTAGCGGGAGTTCCTACAATGAGCAGTTCTTC.

V and J are TRBV7-2 and TRBJ2-1; no definite D call. V lost 5 bases and J lost 0, with 11 bases in between. The CDR3 runs 15 residues. Germline-derived CDR1 and CDR2 are SGHTA and FQGNSA. The CDR3 loop reads CASSPEVYSYNEQFF. In nucleotides, the CDR3 is TGTGCCAGCAGCCCAGAAGTGTACTCCTACAATGAGCAGTTCTTC.

V is TRBV9 and J is TRBJ2-2, with 10 bases that match TRBD2. CDR3 length: 15 amino acids. Trimming removed 3 bases from V and 6 bases from J; junction bases left unmatched: 5. CDR1 and CDR2 from the germline V gene are SGDLS and YYNGEE. In nucleotides, the CDR3 is TGTGCCAGCAGCGGACTAGCGGGCGGGTCCGGGGAGCTGTTTTTT. Its translation is CASSGLAGGSGELFF. Using reference TRBV9 and TRBJ2-2 for the parts outside the CDR3, the full variable domain is DSGVTQTPKHLITATGQRVTLRCSPRSGDLSVYWYQQSLDQGLQFLIQYYNGEERAKGNILERFSAQQFPDLHSELNLSSLELGDSALYFCASSGLAGGSGELFFGEGSRLTVL.

The chain joins TRBV6-1 to TRBJ1-1; 8 bases match TRBD1. The germline V gene encodes CDR1 MNHNS and CDR2 SASEGT. J was trimmed by 5 bases and V by 2 bases; bases with no gene match: 4. This CDR3 comprises 14 residues. The CDR3 protein is CASSERQGLTEAFF. CDR3 bases: TGTGCCAGCAGTGAAAGACAGGGGTTGACTGAAGCTTTCTTT.

The rearrangement uses TRBV6-4 and TRBJ2-3, with D uncertain. The CDR3 covers 13 residues. CDR1 MRHNA and CDR2 SNTAGT come from the germline V gene. The V and J ends lost 6 bases and 8 bases respectively, with 15 bases between them. CDR3 DNA sequence: TGTGCCAGCAGCCCTCAGCACAGAGGTACGCAGTATTTT. It encodes CASSPQHRGTQYF.

CDR3 region: CASSPDSTDTQYF. CDR3 sequence (DNA): TGTGCCAGCTCACCCGATAGCACAGATACGCAGTATTTT. The V call is TRBV18, the J call TRBJ2-3; D unclear. This CDR3 spans 13 amino acids. The V gene's germline CDR1 is KGHSH and CDR2 LQKENI. V lost 3 bases and J lost 0, with 4 bases in between. The full variable domain, with the rest looked up from reference TRBV18 and TRBJ2-3, is NAGVMQNPRHLVRRRGQEARLRCSPMKGHSHVYWYRQLPEEGLKFMVYLQKENIIDESGMPKERFSAEFPKEGPSILRIQQVVRGDSAAYFCASSPDSTDTQYFGPGTRLTVL.